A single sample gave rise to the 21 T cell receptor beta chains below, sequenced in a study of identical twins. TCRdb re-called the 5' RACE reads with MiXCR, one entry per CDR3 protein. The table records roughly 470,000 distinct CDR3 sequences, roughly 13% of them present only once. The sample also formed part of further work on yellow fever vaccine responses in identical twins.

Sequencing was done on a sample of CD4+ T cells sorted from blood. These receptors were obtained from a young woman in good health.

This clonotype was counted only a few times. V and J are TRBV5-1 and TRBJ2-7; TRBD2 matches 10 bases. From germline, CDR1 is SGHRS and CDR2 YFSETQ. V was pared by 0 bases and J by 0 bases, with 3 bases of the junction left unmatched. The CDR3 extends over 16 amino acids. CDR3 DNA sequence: TGCGCCAGCAGCTTGGAGGCTAGCGGGAGCTCCTACGAGCAGTACTTC. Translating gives CASSLEASGSSYEQYF.

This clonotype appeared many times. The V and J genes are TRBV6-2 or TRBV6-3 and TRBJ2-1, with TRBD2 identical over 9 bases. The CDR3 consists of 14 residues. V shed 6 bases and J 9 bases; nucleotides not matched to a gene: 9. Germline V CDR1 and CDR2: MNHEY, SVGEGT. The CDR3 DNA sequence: TGTGCCAGCAGCCCCCTCGTTAGCGGGGGTGAGCAGTTCTTC. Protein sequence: CASSPLVSGGEQFF.

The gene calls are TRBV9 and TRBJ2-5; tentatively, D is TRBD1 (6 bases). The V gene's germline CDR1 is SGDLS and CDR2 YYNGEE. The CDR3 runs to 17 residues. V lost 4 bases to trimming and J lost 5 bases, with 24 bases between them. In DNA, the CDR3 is TGTGCCAGCAGCCCACGACCCGGGACACTCACGGTGGAGACCCAGTACTTC. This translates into CASSPRPGTLTVETQYF. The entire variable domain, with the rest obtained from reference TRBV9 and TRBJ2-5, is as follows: DSGVTQTPKHLITATGQRVTLRCSPRSGDLSVYWYQQSLDQGLQFLIQYYNGEERAKGNILERFSAQQFPDLHSELNLSSLELGDSALYFCASSPRPGTLTVETQYFGPGTRLLVL.

CDR3 region: CATGAGANVLTF. CDR3 DNA sequence: TGTGCCACCGGTGCTGGGGCCAACGTCCTGACTTTC. This sequence joins TRBV6-6 and TRBJ2-6; D unresolved. V lost 10 bases to trimming and J lost 2 bases, with 6 bases between them. The CDR3 runs to 12 residues. The germline V gene has CDR1 MNHNY and CDR2 SVGAGI (reference sequence).

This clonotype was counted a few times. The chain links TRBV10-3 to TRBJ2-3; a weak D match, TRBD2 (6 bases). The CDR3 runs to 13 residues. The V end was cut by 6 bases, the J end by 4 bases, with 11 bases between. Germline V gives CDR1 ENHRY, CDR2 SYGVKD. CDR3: CAISEGGPDTQYF. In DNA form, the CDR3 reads TGTGCCATCAGCGAAGGAGGGCCAGATACGCAGTATTTT.

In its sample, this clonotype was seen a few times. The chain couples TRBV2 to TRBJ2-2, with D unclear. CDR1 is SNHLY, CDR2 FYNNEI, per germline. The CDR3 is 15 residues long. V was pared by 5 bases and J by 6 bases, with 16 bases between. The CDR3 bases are TGTGCCAGCAGTATATCCCCCTTGGGGTCCGGGGAGCTGTTTTTT. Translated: CASSISPLGSGELFF.

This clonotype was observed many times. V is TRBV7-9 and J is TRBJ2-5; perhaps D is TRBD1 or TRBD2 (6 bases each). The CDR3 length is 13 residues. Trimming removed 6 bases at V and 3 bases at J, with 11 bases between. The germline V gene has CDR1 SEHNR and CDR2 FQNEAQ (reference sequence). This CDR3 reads CASRDRREETQYF. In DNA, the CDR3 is TGTGCCAGCAGAGACAGGAGGGAAGAGACCCAGTACTTC.

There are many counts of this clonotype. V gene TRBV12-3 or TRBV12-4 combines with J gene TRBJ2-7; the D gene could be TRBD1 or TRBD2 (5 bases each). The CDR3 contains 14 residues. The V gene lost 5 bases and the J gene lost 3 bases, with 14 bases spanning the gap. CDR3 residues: CASSLGPINYEQYF. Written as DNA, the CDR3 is TGTGCCAGCAGTCTGGGACCGATAAACTACGAGCAGTACTTC.

In DNA form, the CDR3 reads TGCGCCAGCAGCTTGGCCGACCCTCTGGGACTAGCGGGGGGACGAGATTGGACCCAGTACTTC. It translates to CASSLADPLGLAGGRDWTQYF. The V gene is TRBV5-1, the J gene TRBJ2-5, with TRBD2 matching over 15 bases. Germline loops: CDR1 SGHRS, CDR2 YFSETQ. The CDR3 is made up of 21 amino acids. With 0 bases clipped from V and 7 bases from J, the junction kept 19 bases outside the gene matches.

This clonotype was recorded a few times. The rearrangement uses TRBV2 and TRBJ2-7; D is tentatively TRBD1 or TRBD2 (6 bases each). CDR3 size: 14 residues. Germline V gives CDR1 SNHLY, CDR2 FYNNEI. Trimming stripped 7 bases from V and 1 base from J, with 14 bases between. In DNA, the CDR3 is TGTGCCAGCATTCGGGGGCGCGAGTCCTACGAGCAGTACTTC. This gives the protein CASIRGRESYEQYF.

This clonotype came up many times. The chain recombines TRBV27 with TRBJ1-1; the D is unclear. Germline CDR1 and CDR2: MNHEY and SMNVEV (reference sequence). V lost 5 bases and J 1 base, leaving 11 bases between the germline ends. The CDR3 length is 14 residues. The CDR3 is CASSPFTTNTEAFF. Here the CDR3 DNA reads TGTGCCAGCAGTCCCTTCACGACGAACACTGAAGCTTTCTTT.

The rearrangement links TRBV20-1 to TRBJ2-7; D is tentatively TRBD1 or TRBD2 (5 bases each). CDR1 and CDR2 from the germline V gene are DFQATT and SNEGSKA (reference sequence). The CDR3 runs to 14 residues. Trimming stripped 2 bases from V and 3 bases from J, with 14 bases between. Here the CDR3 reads CSARLGVSYYEQYF. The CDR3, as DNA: TGCAGTGCTAGATTGGGGGTCTCATACTACGAGCAGTACTTC.

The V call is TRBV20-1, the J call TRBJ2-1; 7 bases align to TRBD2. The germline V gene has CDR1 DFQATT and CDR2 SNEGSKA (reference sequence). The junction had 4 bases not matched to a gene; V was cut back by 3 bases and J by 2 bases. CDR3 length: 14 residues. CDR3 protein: CSASKRGTYNEQFF. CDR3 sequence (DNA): TGCAGTGCTAGTAAGCGGGGAACCTACAATGAGCAGTTCTTC.

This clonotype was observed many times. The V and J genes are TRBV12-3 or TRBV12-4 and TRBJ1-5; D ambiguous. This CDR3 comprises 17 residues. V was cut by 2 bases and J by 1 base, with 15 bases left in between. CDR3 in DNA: TGTGCCAGCAGTTTATTAACCGGCACGGGCAGCAATCAGCCCCAGCATTTT. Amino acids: CASSLLTGTGSNQPQHF.

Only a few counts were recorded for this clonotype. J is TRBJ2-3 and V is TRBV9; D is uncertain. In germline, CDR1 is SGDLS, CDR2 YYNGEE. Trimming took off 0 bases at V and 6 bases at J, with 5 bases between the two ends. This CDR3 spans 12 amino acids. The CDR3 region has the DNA TGTGCCAGCAGCGTAGCCCCCGATACGCAGTATTTT. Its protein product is CASSVAPDTQYF.

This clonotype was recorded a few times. Here the CDR3 reads CASSFPGQGLYEQYF. CDR3 DNA: TGTGCCAGCAGCTTTCCGGGACAGGGTTTATACGAGCAGTACTTC. The V and J genes are TRBV12-1 and TRBJ2-7; TRBD1 is the table's D call and was not checked against the DNA. TRBV12-1 is a known pseudogene. CDR3 length equals 15 residues.

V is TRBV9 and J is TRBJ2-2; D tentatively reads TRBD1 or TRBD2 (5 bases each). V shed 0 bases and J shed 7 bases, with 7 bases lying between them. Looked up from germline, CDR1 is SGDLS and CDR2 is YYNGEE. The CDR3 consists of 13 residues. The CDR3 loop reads CASSVVGGGELFF. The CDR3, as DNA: TGTGCCAGCAGCGTAGTTGGGGGCGGGGAGCTGTTTTTT.

In DNA, the CDR3 is TGTGCCATCAGTGAGGGGACAGGGTCCCCTCAGCCCCAGCATTTT. Translation gives CAISEGTGSPQPQHF. The chain recombines TRBV10-3 with TRBJ1-5, with TRBD1 identical over 9 bases. This CDR3 spans 15 amino acids. V lost 2 bases, J lost 6 bases, and 5 bases stayed unmatched. CDR1 and CDR2 (germline): ENHRY, SYGVKD.

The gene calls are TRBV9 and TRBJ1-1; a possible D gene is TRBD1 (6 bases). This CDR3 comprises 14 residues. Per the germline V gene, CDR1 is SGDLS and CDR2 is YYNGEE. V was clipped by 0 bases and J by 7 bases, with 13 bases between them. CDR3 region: CASSVGQGGGEAFF. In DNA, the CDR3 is TGTGCCAGCAGCGTAGGCCAGGGAGGGGGTGAAGCTTTCTTT.

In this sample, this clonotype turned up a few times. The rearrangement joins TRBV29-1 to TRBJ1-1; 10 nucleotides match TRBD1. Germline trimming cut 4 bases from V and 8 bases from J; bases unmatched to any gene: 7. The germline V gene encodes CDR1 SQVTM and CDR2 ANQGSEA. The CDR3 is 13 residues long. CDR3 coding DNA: TGCAGCGTTGGGGACAGGGGAAGCTCCGAAGCTTTCTTT. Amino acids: CSVGDRGSSEAFF.

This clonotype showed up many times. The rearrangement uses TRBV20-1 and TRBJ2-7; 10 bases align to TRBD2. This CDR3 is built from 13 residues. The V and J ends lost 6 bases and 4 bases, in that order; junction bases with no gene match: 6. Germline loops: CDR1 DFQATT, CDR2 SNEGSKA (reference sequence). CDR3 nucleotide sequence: TGCAGTGCGCCAACTAGCGGGGTATACGAGCAGTACTTC. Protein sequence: CSAPTSGVYEQYF.